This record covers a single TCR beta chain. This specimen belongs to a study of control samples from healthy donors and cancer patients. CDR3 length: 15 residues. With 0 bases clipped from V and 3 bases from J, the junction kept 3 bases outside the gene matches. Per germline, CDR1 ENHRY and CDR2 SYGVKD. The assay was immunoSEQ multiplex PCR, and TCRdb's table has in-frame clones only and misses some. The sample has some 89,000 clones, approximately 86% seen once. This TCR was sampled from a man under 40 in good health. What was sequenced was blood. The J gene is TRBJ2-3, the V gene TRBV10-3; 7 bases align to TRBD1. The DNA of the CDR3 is TGTGCCATCAGTGAGTCGGACAGGCCGACAGATACGCAGTATTTT. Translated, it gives CAISESDRPTDTQYF.